This T cell receptor (beta chain) was documented in a study of CD8+ T cells in alopecia areata (dated by TCRdb to 2017 to 2018). Turning to the overall study: The treated patients took part in an open-label pilot trial in which moderate-to-severe alopecia areata was treated with oral tofacitinib at 5 to 10 mg twice daily. TCRbeta CDR3 regions were amplified by immunoSEQ multiplex PCR with 35 Vbeta forward and 13 Jbeta reverse primers. In treated patients, disease severity was measured using the SALT score, which gives the percentage of scalp surface area affected. On the human side, TCRbeta sequencing was run on scalp tissue and on sorted CD4+ and CD8+ peripheral blood T cells from healthy controls and from alopecia areata patients with either patchy or totalis/universalis disease. Patients stayed on tofacitinib for 6 to 18 months and then had 6 months of follow-up off drug so that delayed response and recurrence could be assessed. Biopsies were taken from tofacitinib-treated patients at baseline and at 4 and 24 weeks of treatment, and a later scalp biopsy was taken in several of the tofacitinib-treated patients. The RNA source kit depended on sample type: the PAXgene miRNA kit for fixed scalp, the miRNeasy kit for PBMCs, and the RNeasy kit for mouse skin. Scalp clonality was compared among normal scalp (n=4), patchy alopecia areata scalp (n=8), and alopecia totalis/universalis scalp (n=8). To study T cell clonal expansion in alopecia areata, the researchers applied high-throughput TCRbeta sequencing to both the C3H/HeJ mouse model and human patients.

The receptor library was made with the immunoSEQ multiplex PCR assay. For TCR sequencing, RNA was extracted from every sample and reverse transcribed into cDNA to serve as template. SuperScript III was used for first-strand cDNA synthesis, primed with a 2:1 mix of oligo-dT and random hexamers. A synthetic immune receptor repertoire was used to assess amplification bias, and residual bias was removed computationally. Under the source paper's analysis protocol: Raw reads were preprocessed for error removal, and CDR3 was defined according to IMGT conventions as running from the conserved cysteine to phenylalanine. Clonality was calculated as 1 minus Shannon entropy normalized by log2 of the number of productive unique TCRs. Whether each scalp clone was CD4 or CD8 was inferred by checking scalp TCRbeta sequences against the CD4 and CD8 repertoires from sorted blood. TCRdb obtained this table from immuneACCESS and retained in-frame rearrangements with V and J assigned. These tables miss some clones; where compared with another copy, unresolved V genes account for less than half of the shortfall, and the remainder is unexplained. V and J calls and clone size are copied from that table; D and trimming were computed from the DNA. The sample table records about 180,000 clones; approximately 53% of these occur just once. Of the sample, more than 10% falls within the top ten clones.

The time point label, read with the paper, signifies: about 5 months on oral tofacitinib. According to the study, the label for this sample's treatment or condition signals: oral pan-JAK inhibitor, 5-10 mg twice daily. Peripheral blood and lesional scalp punch biopsies were obtained from patients with alopecia areata. PBMCs were isolated by density centrifugation and stained for CD3, CD4 and CD8, and CD4+ and CD8+ T cells were sorted on a FACSAria. Comments on this clone: The antigen it binds to is not known. Base qualities are not provided; no much larger clone lies one nucleotide away.

Results and caveats for the whole study, not just this receptor: The treated cohort was small, with a single nonresponder, so links between baseline CD8+ expansion and response need larger studies. During tofacitinib treatment, many expanded lesional clones stuck around in both scalp and blood, and this persistence may partly explain why relapse happens after treatment is stopped. Resident alphabeta T cells in normal human skin are also sequenced, complicating scalp TCR repertoire analysis, unlike mouse skin dominated by gammadelta T cells. Scalp clonality and the number of expanded CD8+ clones among the top 100 scalp clones were significantly decreased by tofacitinib. Compared with mice, TCR sequences shared between patients were less clear, possibly partly because of HLA diversity across the patient population. Compared with normal scalp, lesional scalp had higher clonality and more expanded CD8+ clones, particularly in alopecia totalis/universalis, a pattern that suggests antigenic drive.

Reading the germline V gene gives CDR1 SGHDN and CDR2 FVKESK. Counted from cysteine to phenylalanine, this CDR3 has 15 amino acids. Just CDR3 DNA is preserved here, 45 bases in frame from base 1. For this chain, trimming is 1 base at the V end and 3 bases at the J end, and the number of junction bases without a gene match is 6. This sequence originates from a human donor with alopecia areata. The V gene is TRBV14 and the J gene is TRBJ2-7, with 7 bases matching TRBD2. The specimen comprised CD8+ T cells sorted from blood, sampled at week 24, from a patient treated with tofacitinib. The nucleotide sequence is TGTGCCAGCAGCCAAGGACTAGCAGGGTACTACGAGCAGTACTTC. Its translation reads: CASSQGLAGYYEQYF.